Below are 17 T cell receptor beta chains sequenced from a single sample in a study of blood T cell repertoires in COVID-19 (TCRdb year 2020). The library was prepared using the immunoSEQ multiplex PCR assay. TCRdb obtained this table from immuneACCESS and retained in-frame rearrangements with V and J assigned. These tables miss some clones; where compared with another copy, unresolved V genes account for less than half of the shortfall, and the remainder is unexplained. Recorded for this sample are about 480,000 clones; 85% to 90% of them occurred a single time. Less than 9.5% of the sample comes from the top ten. Sample: peripheral blood. All receptors come from a woman between 45 and 65 years old with COVID-19, enrolled during active disease.

This clone has just a few counts. The V call is TRBV7-9, the J call TRBJ2-1; TRBD2 is a possible D gene (6 bases). V shed 4 bases and J shed 4 bases, with 11 bases lying between them. Germline CDR1 SEHNR, CDR2 FQNEAQ (reference sequence). The CDR3 length is 14 residues. CDR3 coding DNA: TGTGCCAGCAGCTCGGTCGGGGGATACAATGAGCAGTTCTTC. Encoded protein: CASSSVGGYNEQFF.

The chain links TRBV30 to TRBJ1-6, with a possible D match to TRBD1 (5 bases). CDR3 size: 14 residues. V lost 1 base and J lost 7, with 11 bases in between. CDR1 GTSNPN and CDR2 SVGIG come from the germline V gene (reference sequence). CDR3 in DNA: TGTGCCTGGAGTGCCGGACATGAGAATTCACCCCTCCACTTT. Translating gives CAWSAGHENSPLHF.

This clone came up once. This chain connects TRBV7-9 to TRBJ1-5; the D is unclear. Germline V lookup: CDR1 SEHNR, CDR2 FQNEAQ (reference sequence). V gave up 3 bases and J gave up 4 bases, with 7 bases separating them. CDR3 size: 13 residues. CDR3 DNA: TGTGCCAGCAGCTTCACGGGGAATCAGCCCCAGCATTTT. It codes for CASSFTGNQPQHF.

The rearrangement links TRBV11-2 to TRBJ1-2; 9 bases are shared with TRBD1. This CDR3 is built from 17 residues. From germline, CDR1 is SGHAT and CDR2 FQNNGV. V was clipped by 1 base and J by 0 bases; unmatched bases: 6. The CDR3 DNA follows: TGTGCCAGCAGCTTAGTGGGACAGGGCCGAGCTAACTATGGCTACACCTTC. Protein sequence: CASSLVGQGRANYGYTF.

This chain links TRBV7-2 with TRBJ2-3, with 14 bases fitting TRBD2. Trimming cost V 2 bases and J 6 bases; bases outside gene matches: 7. The CDR3 totals 17 residues. Germline CDR1 reads SGHTA; CDR2 reads FQGNSA. The CDR3 DNA is TGTGCCAGCAGCTTATGGGGGACTAGCGGGGGATACGATACGCAGTATTTT. Its protein product is CASSLWGTSGGYDTQYF.

This chain connects TRBV10-3 to TRBJ1-1; 8 nucleotides match TRBD1. Germline lookup yields CDR1 ENHRY and CDR2 SYGVKD. V gave up 3 bases and J gave up 2 bases; unmatched junction bases: 8. The CDR3 loop spans 16 amino acids. The CDR3 region has the DNA TGTGCCATCAGTGATTGGCAGGGGGCCCCCAACACTGAAGCTTTCTTT. Encoded protein: CAISDWQGAPNTEAFF.

Written as DNA, the CDR3 is TGCGCCAGCAGCCCCCTGCGACATACCGGGGAGCTGTTTTTT. Its translation: CASSPLRHTGELFF. The chain recombines TRBV5-1 with TRBJ2-2; D is unclear. Trimming took 4 bases from V and 5 from J, leaving 12 bases between them. The CDR3 is 14 amino acids. Germline assignment: CDR1 SGHRS and CDR2 YFSETQ.

The chain has TRBV6-2 or TRBV6-3 and TRBJ2-3, with a weak D call TRBD1 (6 bases). V lost 6 bases to trimming and J lost 4 bases, with 17 bases between them. The CDR3 spans 15 residues. Germline CDR1 is MNHEY and CDR2 is SVGEGT. CDR3 DNA: TGTGCCAGCAGCCTTCAGGGGAAAGGGGCAGATACGCAGTATTTT. This gives the protein CASSLQGKGADTQYF.

This chain uses TRBV29-1 with TRBJ1-1; weak D call: TRBD1 (5 bases). In germline, CDR1 is SQVTM, CDR2 ANQGSEA. CDR3 length equals 13 residues. Trimming pared 4 bases from V and 1 base from J, leaving 10 bases between. The CDR3 DNA follows: TGCAGCGTTGGGGGCCGACCGAACACTGAAGCTTTCTTT. Translating gives CSVGGRPNTEAFF.

V usage is TRBV11-2 and J usage is TRBJ1-2; 7 bases map to TRBD1. Trimming cost V 4 bases and J 0 bases; bases outside gene matches: 8. CDR3 length: 16 residues. The germline CDR1 and CDR2 sequences are SGHAT and FQNNGV. This CDR3 is CASSSETGVSNYGYTF. The CDR3 coding sequence is TGTGCCAGCAGCTCGGAAACAGGGGTCTCTAACTATGGCTACACCTTC.

This clone has a single count. This chain uses TRBV28 with TRBJ2-7, with D perhaps TRBD1 (6 bases). Germline V lookup: CDR1 MDHEN, CDR2 SYDVKM. V lost 5 bases and J 0 bases, leaving 11 bases between the germline ends. CDR3 length equals 14 residues. This CDR3 is CASSGRDNSYEQYF. The CDR3, as DNA: TGTGCCAGCAGTGGTAGGGACAACTCCTACGAGCAGTACTTC.

The chain employs TRBV10-1 and TRBJ2-1, with a weak D call TRBD1 (6 bases). The V gene's germline CDR1 is WNHNN and CDR2 SYGVQD (reference sequence). V lost 5 bases to trimming and J lost 10 bases, with 15 bases between them. This CDR3 is built from 13 residues. As DNA, the CDR3 is TGCGCCAGCAGTATCACAGGGCCAGGGGAGCAGTTCTTC. Translated: CASSITGPGEQFF.

V is TRBV10-3 and J is TRBJ2-3, with 9 bases matching TRBD2. J gave up 0 bases and V 11 bases, and 12 bases lay outside the gene matches. Germline V gene lookup returns CDR1 ENHRY and CDR2 SYGVKD. The CDR3 loop spans 16 amino acids. CDR3 DNA: TGTGCCGCCAGCGTAATAGCGGGGGAAAGCACAGATACGCAGTATTTT. This translates into CAASVIAGESTDTQYF.

CDR3 nucleotide sequence: TGTGCCAGCAGTGAAGTGGCAGGGCGCAATCAGCCCCAGCATTTT. Residues: CASSEVAGRNQPQHF. The rearrangement links TRBV2 to TRBJ1-5; weak D call: TRBD1 (5 bases). The CDR3 runs to 15 residues. Germline loops: CDR1 SNHLY, CDR2 FYNNEI. Trimming stripped 1 base from V and 2 bases from J, with 9 bases between.

V and J are TRBV12-3 or TRBV12-4 and TRBJ1-1; D gene ambiguous. The CDR3 runs 13 residues. V lost 4 bases, J lost 0 bases, and 6 bases lay in between. The CDR3 loop is CASSSYMNTEAFF. The CDR3 DNA follows: TGTGCCAGCAGTTCGTATATGAACACTGAAGCTTTCTTT.

This rearrangement joins TRBV5-1 to TRBJ2-5; TRBD1 agrees at 10 bases. Per the germline V gene, CDR1 is SGHRS and CDR2 is YFSETQ. The length of the CDR3 is 16 residues. V trimming: 3 bases; J trimming: 5 bases; junction bases outside the gene matches: 10. The DNA of the CDR3 is TGCGCCAGCAGCTCGGAGGGGGACAGGGGCCGGGAGACCCAGTACTTC. Translated: CASSSEGDRGRETQYF.

The chain employs TRBV28 and TRBJ1-1; D not resolved. The germline gives CDR1 MDHEN, CDR2 SYDVKM. V shed 7 bases and J shed 4 bases, with 10 bases lying between them. This CDR3 spans 12 amino acids. In DNA form, the CDR3 reads TGTGCCAGCATCCAGCGGAGCACTGAAGCTTTCTTT. This translates into CASIQRSTEAFF.